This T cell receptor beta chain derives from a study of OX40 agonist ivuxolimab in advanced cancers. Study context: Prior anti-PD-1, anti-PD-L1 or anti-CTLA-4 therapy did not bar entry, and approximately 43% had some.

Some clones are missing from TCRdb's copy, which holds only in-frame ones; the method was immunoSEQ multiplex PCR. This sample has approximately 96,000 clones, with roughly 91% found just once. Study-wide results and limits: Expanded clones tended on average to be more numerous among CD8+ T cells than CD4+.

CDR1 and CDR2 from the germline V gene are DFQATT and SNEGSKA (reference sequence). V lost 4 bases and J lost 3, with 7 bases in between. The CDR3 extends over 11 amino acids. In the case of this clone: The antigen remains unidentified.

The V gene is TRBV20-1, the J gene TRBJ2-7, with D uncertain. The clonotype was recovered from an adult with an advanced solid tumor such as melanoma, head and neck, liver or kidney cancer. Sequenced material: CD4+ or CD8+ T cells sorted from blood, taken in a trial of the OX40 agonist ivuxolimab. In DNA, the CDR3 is TGCAGTGCTAAGGCCAGCTACGAGCAGTACTTC. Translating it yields CSAKASYEQYF.